The next 22 T cell receptor beta chains were all read from a single sample in a study of early T cells in non-severe SARS-CoV-2 infection. TCRdb processed the 5' RACE reads anew with MiXCR; each CDR3 protein has one entry. This table holds roughly 110,000 distinct CDR3 sequences, around 10% found once. The sample consisted of whole blood. Source of these receptors: an adult who was a healthcare worker with PCR-confirmed SARS-CoV-2 infection or an uninfected control (not recorded which).

This clonotype was found many times. CDR3 DNA sequence: TGTGCCAGCAACAAACTAGCGGGAGAGGGTAATGAGCAGTTCTTC. Encoded protein: CASNKLAGEGNEQFF. V usage is TRBV12-3 or TRBV12-4 and J usage is TRBJ2-1, with TRBD2 matching 11 bases. This CDR3 spans 15 amino acids. The junction had 9 bases not matched to a gene; V was cut back by 7 bases and J by 7 bases.

V and J are TRBV6-2 or TRBV6-3 and TRBJ2-7, with TRBD2 matching 7 bases. This CDR3 region has 14 residues. Germline CDR1 MNHEY, CDR2 SVGEGT. With V trimmed by 0 bases and J by 5 bases, 4 bases remained unmatched. The CDR3 loop is CASSYSGGPNEQYF. CDR3 nucleotides: TGTGCCAGCAGTTACTCGGGAGGGCCAAACGAGCAGTACTTC.

This clonotype was recorded many times. This sequence joins TRBV12-3 or TRBV12-4 and TRBJ2-1; either TRBD1 or TRBD2 may supply D (5 bases each). V was trimmed by 6 bases and J by 7 bases, leaving 16 bases between them. The length of the CDR3 is 14 residues. Here the CDR3 DNA reads TGTGCCAGCAGCGCTCCCCGGGGCTGGAATGAGCAGTTCTTC. Its translation is CASSAPRGWNEQFF.

The chain couples TRBV10-3 to TRBJ1-5; 9 bases are shared with TRBD1. Germline lookup yields CDR1 ENHRY and CDR2 SYGVKD. The CDR3 has 17 residues. J lost 0 bases, V lost 5 bases, and 8 bases had no gene match. The CDR3 region has the DNA TGTGCCATCAGTTCCGGGACAGGGAAACTTAGCAATCAGCCCCAGCATTTT. Protein sequence: CAISSGTGKLSNQPQHF.

This clonotype was observed a few times. V and J are TRBV3-1 and TRBJ2-7; perhaps TRBD1 as D (5 bases). Germline assignment: CDR1 LGHDT and CDR2 YNNKEL (reference sequence). The CDR3 is 14 residues long. Trimming stripped 4 bases from V and 0 bases from J, with 10 bases between. The CDR3 is CASSPRQTSYEQYF. DNA for the CDR3: TGTGCCAGCAGCCCCCGACAGACCTCCTACGAGCAGTACTTC.

This clonotype occurred a few times. The rearrangement joins TRBV7-6 to TRBJ2-7; D ambiguous. Germline loops: CDR1 SGHVS, CDR2 FNYEAQ. Trimming took 2 bases from V and 5 from J, leaving 13 bases between them. The CDR3 consists of 14 residues. CDR3 nucleotide sequence: TGTGCCAGCAGCTTAATGCAGGTCGCGGACGAGCAGTACTTC. It encodes CASSLMQVADEQYF.

This clonotype was seen a few times. The V call is TRBV29-1, the J call TRBJ1-1; no firm D call. The V and J ends lost 7 bases and 4 bases respectively, with 10 bases between them. CDR1 is SQVTM, CDR2 ANQGSEA, per germline. The CDR3 has 11 residues. DNA of the CDR3: TGCAGCGCCCAGTATGGCACTGAAGCTTTCTTT. It specifies CSAQYGTEAFF.

The chain uses TRBV29-1 and TRBJ2-1; the D call may be TRBD1 or TRBD2 (5 bases each). V gave up 7 bases and J gave up 6 bases, with 22 bases separating them. Germline V gene lookup returns CDR1 SQVTM and CDR2 ANQGSEA. The CDR3 sequence is 15 residues long. CDR3 sequence: CSALTLGDGRNEQFF. The DNA of the CDR3 is TGCAGCGCCCTGACCTTGGGGGACGGCCGCAATGAGCAGTTCTTC.

This clonotype came up many times. The chain combines TRBV11-2 with TRBJ1-6, with D possibly TRBD1 on 6 matching bases. The germline CDR1 and CDR2 sequences are SGHAT and FQNNGV. The CDR3 sequence is 15 residues long. V lost 4 bases to trimming and J lost 5 bases, with 12 bases between them. CDR3 DNA: TGTGCCAGCAGCTCGATCGGACAGAATAATTCACCCCTCCACTTT. Protein sequence: CASSSIGQNNSPLHF.

V and J are TRBV18 and TRBJ2-7, with D perhaps matching TRBD2 (5 bases). This CDR3 is 14 amino acids long. The V end lost 0 bases, the J end lost 0 bases, and 6 bases lay between the germline ends. Germline CDR1 reads KGHSH; CDR2 reads LQKENI. The CDR3 DNA follows: TGTGCCAGCTCACCACCAGGACTCTCCTACGAGCAGTACTTC. As protein: CASSPPGLSYEQYF.

This clonotype is medium-sized. The chain combines TRBV20-1 with TRBJ2-5, with D perhaps matching TRBD1 or TRBD2 (5 bases each). CDR1 is DFQATT, CDR2 SNEGSKA, per germline (reference sequence). V dropped 3 bases and J dropped 9 bases, with 23 bases sitting between them. The CDR3 covers 15 residues. CDR3 DNA: TGCAGTGCTAGCCTCGAGGGGACGGCCTCTGTGGCCCAGTACTTC. It encodes CSASLEGTASVAQYF.

This clonotype occurred many times. CDR3 nucleotide sequence: TGTGCCAGCAGTCCCCGCGGGATCTACACAGATACGCAGTATTTT. Its translation: CASSPRGIYTDTQYF. This chain uses TRBV7-2 with TRBJ2-3; D perhaps matches TRBD2 (6 bases). Germline CDR1 is SGHTA and CDR2 is FQGNSA. The CDR3 has 15 residues. Deletions cut 6 bases from V and 2 bases from J, with 15 bases between.

This clonotype showed up many times. J is TRBJ2-4 and V is TRBV28; 7 bases line up with TRBD2. Trimming took 4 bases from V and 0 from J; bases not matched to a gene: 9. This CDR3 is built from 17 residues. Germline V gene data show CDR1 as MDHEN and CDR2 as SYDVKM. CDR3 in amino acids: CASSWGGLRVAKNIQYF. The CDR3 DNA follows: TGTGCCAGCAGTTGGGGGGGATTGCGAGTAGCCAAAAACATTCAGTACTTC. The complete variable domain, with remaining parts taken from reference TRBV28 and TRBJ2-4, reads DVKVTQSSRYLVKRTGEKVFLECVQDMDHENMFWYRQDPGLGLRLIYFSYDVKMKEKGDIPEGYSVSREKKERFSLILESASTNQTSMYLCASSWGGLRVAKNIQYFGAGTRLSVL.

As for this clonotype: The junction departs from germline at one end; a sequencing error may be responsible. The V call is TRBV7-9, the J call TRBJ2-2, with 7 bases identical to TRBD1. The germline gives CDR1 SEHNR, CDR2 FQNEAQ (reference sequence). The CDR3 is made up of 16 amino acids. CDR3 residues: CGSSLPGQSYTGELFF. The CDR3 DNA is TGTGGCAGCAGCTTACCGGGACAGAGTTACACCGGGGAGCTGTTTTTT. Full variable domain (remainder filled in from reference TRBV7-9 and TRBJ2-2): DTGVSQNPRHKITKRGQNVTFRCDPISEHNRLYWYRQTLGQGPEFLTYFQNEAQLEKSRLLSDRFSAERPKGSFSTLEIQRTEQGDSAMYLCGSSLPGQSYTGELFFGEGSRLTVL.

This clonotype appeared a few times. This chain uses TRBV7-9 with TRBJ2-6; the match to TRBD2 covers 7 bases. With 9 bases clipped from V and 0 bases from J, the junction kept 8 bases outside the gene matches. Germline CDR1 reads SEHNR; CDR2 reads FQNEAQ (reference sequence). The CDR3 spans 16 residues. The CDR3: CASTNSGRSGANVLTF. Here the CDR3 DNA reads TGTGCCAGTACTAATAGCGGGCGCTCTGGGGCCAACGTCCTGACTTTC.

The rearrangement uses TRBV7-9 and TRBJ2-7; 13 bases agree with TRBD2. The CDR3 is made up of 15 amino acids. The V and J ends lost 5 bases and 3 bases, in that order; junction bases with no gene match: 4. The germline V gene has CDR1 SEHNR and CDR2 FQNEAQ (reference sequence). CDR3 region: CASSPGTSGNYEQYF. CDR3 coding DNA: TGTGCCAGCAGCCCGGGGACTAGCGGGAACTACGAGCAGTACTTC. The full variable domain, completed using reference TRBV7-9 and TRBJ2-7, is DTGVSQNPRHKITKRGQNVTFRCDPISEHNRLYWYRQTLGQGPEFLTYFQNEAQLEKSRLLSDRFSAERPKGSFSTLEIQRTEQGDSAMYLCASSPGTSGNYEQYFGPGTRLTVT.

This clonotype showed up many times. The rearrangement links TRBV7-2 to TRBJ2-2, with 13 bases lining up with TRBD2. Germline V gene lookup returns CDR1 SGHTA and CDR2 FQGNSA. The CDR3 runs 17 residues. With V trimmed by 5 bases and J by 5 bases, 8 bases remained unmatched. CDR3 coding DNA: TGTGCCAGCAGCCCTCGGACTAGCGGGAGACGGACCGGGGAGCTGTTTTTT. Its protein is CASSPRTSGRRTGELFF.

This clonotype was observed many times. The chain uses TRBV11-1 and TRBJ1-2; unclear D gene. V was shortened by 4 bases and J by 4 bases, with 13 bases between the two germline ends. The CDR3 loop spans 14 amino acids. CDR1 and CDR2 (germline): SGHAT, FQDESV (reference sequence). The CDR3 DNA reads TGTGCCAGCAGCTCGACGACACGCCCCTATGGCTACACCTTC. This encodes CASSSTTRPYGYTF.

Regarding this clonotype: A read error may explain this, as a much larger clone is one base away. The rearrangement uses TRBV5-6 and TRBJ1-1; 8 bases fit TRBD1. CDR1 is SGHDT and CDR2 is YYEEEE in the germline V gene. The CDR3 extends over 14 amino acids. The CDR3 DNA follows: TGTGTCAGCAGCCGCGGGACAGGCGGGACTGAAGCTTTCTTT. It is translated as CVSSRGTGGTEAFF.

This clonotype was detected many times. This chain's CDR3 is CASSRTSYEQYF. In DNA, the CDR3 is TGTGCCAGCAGCAGGACCTCCTACGAGCAGTACTTC. The V and J genes are TRBV6-2 or TRBV6-3 and TRBJ2-7, with D uncertain. Germline CDR1 is MNHEY and CDR2 is SVGEGT. The CDR3 sequence is 12 residues long. V lost 6 bases and J 0 bases, leaving 6 bases between the germline ends.

The genes are TRBV19 and TRBJ1-5; unclear D gene. Germline values: CDR1 LNHDA, CDR2 SQIVND (reference sequence). V lost 1 base, J lost 1 base, and 8 bases lay in between. The CDR3 has 15 residues. CDR3 loop: CASSIVGKSNQPQHF. CDR3 DNA sequence: TGTGCCAGTAGTATAGTGGGGAAGAGCAATCAGCCCCAGCATTTT.

Comments on this clonotype: Mismatch with germline at one junction end may stem from a read error. This chain joins TRBV20-1 and TRBJ2-7; D uncertain. This CDR3 comprises 14 residues. Looked up from germline, CDR1 is DFQATT and CDR2 is SNEGSKA (reference sequence). CDR3 amino acids: CSAGHSLGAYELYF. CDR3 in DNA: TGCAGTGCAGGGCACTCGTTAGGCGCCTACGAGCTGTACTTC.